This TCR beta chain was observed in a study of response to subunit inactivated influenza vaccine. Each CDR3 protein is one row after TCRdb ran MiXCR on the RT-PCR reads. The sample includes 300,000 to 350,000 distinct CDR3 sequences, 21% of them seen just once. Notes on the study in general: Few new T cells, the authors suggested, are recruited by each seasonal influenza vaccination.

This clonotype was counted a few times. Its specificity is unknown. After removal of 4 bases from V and 2 bases from J, the junction contained 1 base not matched to a gene. CDR3 size: 15 residues. CDR1 LGHNA and CDR2 YNFKEQ come from the germline V gene. Specimen: PBMCs from blood, collected 21 months after vaccination. The receptor's source is a man aged 50-75 years who received an inactivated influenza vaccine. The chain has TRBV4-2 and TRBJ2-2; 10 nucleotides agree with TRBD1. CDR3 DNA: TGTGCCAGCAGCCGGGACAGGGGCAACACCGGGGAGCTGTTTTTT. Translation gives CASSRDRGNTGELFF.